This T cell receptor beta chain was profiled in a study of control samples from healthy donors and cancer patients. This clone came up a few times. The method was immunoSEQ multiplex PCR; TCRdb's version includes in-frame clones alone and lacks a portion of them. This sample carries 70,000 to 80,000 clones, about 80% of them seen once, and the ten largest clones take less than 15%. V dropped 4 bases and J dropped 4; count of bases not matched to a gene: 7. The CDR3 is made up of 15 amino acids. The germline gives CDR1 MGHDK, CDR2 SYGVNS. This clonotype originated in a man aged 45-65 years in good health. The chain links TRBV25-1 to TRBJ2-7, with TRBD1 matching over 10 bases. The source material was blood. DNA for the CDR3: TGTGCCAGCAGTGGGGGACAGGGGCTAACGTACGAGCAGTACTTC. Translated: CASSGGQGLTYEQYF.